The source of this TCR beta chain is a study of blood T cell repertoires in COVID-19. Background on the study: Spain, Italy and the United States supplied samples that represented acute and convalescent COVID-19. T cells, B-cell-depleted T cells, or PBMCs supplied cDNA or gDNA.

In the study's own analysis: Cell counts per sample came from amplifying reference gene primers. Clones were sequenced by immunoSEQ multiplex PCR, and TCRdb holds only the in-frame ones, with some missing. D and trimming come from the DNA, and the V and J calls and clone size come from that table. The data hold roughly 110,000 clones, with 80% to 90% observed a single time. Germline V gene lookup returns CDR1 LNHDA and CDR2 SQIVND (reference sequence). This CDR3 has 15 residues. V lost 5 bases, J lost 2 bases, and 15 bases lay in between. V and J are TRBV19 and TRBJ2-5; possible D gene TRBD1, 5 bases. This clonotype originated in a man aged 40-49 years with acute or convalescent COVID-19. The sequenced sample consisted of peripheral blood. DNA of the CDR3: TGTGCCAGTAGTGTCTATGTGGACACACAAGAGACCCAGTACTTC. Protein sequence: CASSVYVDTQETQYF.